Listed here are 13 T cell receptor beta chains from one sample, sequenced in a study of Ad26.COV2.S vaccination and SARS-CoV-2 variants. Treatment indicated: about 20 received Ad26.COV2.S at low or high dose, single or two shots; roughly five received placebo; per-sample allocation not given. Day 63 following the first vaccine or placebo injection was when the samples were taken. Libraries were prepared by immunoSEQ multiplex PCR; TCRdb keeps only in-frame clonotypes and omits some of them. The sample holds some 330,000 clones, 90% seen once. The specimen comprised peripheral blood, sampled in a trial of Ad26.COV2.S vaccine versus placebo. The receptors shown here come from a person between 18 and 59 years old who received the Ad26.COV2.S COVID-19 vaccine or a placebo.

The V gene is TRBV14, the J gene TRBJ1-2, with D possibly TRBD1 on 6 matching bases. The CDR3 is 16 amino acids. The ends were cut back, 0 bases at V and 4 bases at J, with 15 bases in the middle. Germline loops: CDR1 SGHDN, CDR2 FVKESK. CDR3 coding DNA: TGTGCCAGCAGCCAAGATGGGCAGGGGAGTAGCTATGGCTACACCTTC. It encodes CASSQDGQGSSYGYTF. The full variable domain, in which reference TRBV14 and TRBJ1-2 provide the parts outside the CDR3, is EAGVTQFPSHSVIEKGQTVTLRCDPISGHDNLYWYRRVMGKEIKFLLHFVKESKQDESGMPNNRFLAERTGGTYSTLKVQPAELEDSGVYFCASSQDGQGSSYGYTFGSGTRLTVV.

This clone occurred once. The chain combines TRBV6-1 with TRBJ1-1, with D uncertain. V was pared by 2 bases and J by 5 bases, with 9 bases between. From germline, CDR1 is MNHNS and CDR2 SASEGT. CDR3 length equals 13 residues. In DNA, the CDR3 is TGTGCCAGCAGTGAAATCGCGGGAACTGAAGCTTTCTTT. This encodes CASSEIAGTEAFF.

In its sample, this clone was seen a few times. V and J are TRBV12-3 or TRBV12-4 and TRBJ1-1; no reliable D call. CDR3 length: 12 residues. V dropped 3 bases and J dropped 5 bases, with 7 bases sitting between them. The CDR3 DNA follows: TGTGCCAGCAGTTTCCCCGGGACTGAAGCTTTCTTT. Translating it yields CASSFPGTEAFF.

The rearrangement joins TRBV18 to TRBJ2-5; a weak D match, TRBD1 (5 bases). The germline V gene encodes CDR1 KGHSH and CDR2 LQKENI. The CDR3 has 15 amino acids. V lost 6 bases, J lost 5 bases, and 19 bases lay in between. The CDR3 coding sequence is TGTGCCAGCTCTCCAAGCAGGGTTTCCGGGGAGACCCAGTACTTC. It translates to CASSPSRVSGETQYF.

The rearrangement links TRBV9 to TRBJ2-1; 7 positions match TRBD2. Germline CDR1 reads SGDLS; CDR2 reads YYNGEE. The CDR3 consists of 15 residues. V lost 4 bases and J lost 2; bases outside the gene matches: 6. The CDR3 region has the DNA TGTGCCAGCAGCCAGAGGCTAGCGGCCTACAATGAGCAGTTCTTC. Translated: CASSQRLAAYNEQFF.

This clone was seen a single time. This sequence joins TRBV7-7 and TRBJ2-3, with 7 positions matching TRBD2. The CDR3 is 16 residues long. The ends lost 4 bases at V and 2 bases at J; junction bases unmatched: 9. The V gene's germline CDR1 is SSHAT and CDR2 FNYEAQ (reference sequence). CDR3 DNA: TGTGCCAGCAGCTGGGGGGGGTCGAGTAACACAGATACGCAGTATTTT. It specifies CASSWGGSSNTDTQYF. The complete variable domain, with remaining parts taken from reference TRBV7-7 and TRBJ2-3, reads GAGVSQSPRYKVTKRGQDVTLRCDPISSHATLYWYQQALGQGPEFLTYFNYEAQPDKSGLPSDRFSAERPEGSISTLTIQRTEQRDSAMYRCASSWGGSSNTDTQYFGPGTRLTVL.

The V gene is TRBV7-2, the J gene TRBJ2-2; D uncertain. This CDR3 region has 16 residues. V was clipped by 1 base and J by 2 bases, with 11 bases between them. CDR1 is SGHTA and CDR2 is FQGNSA in the germline V gene. The CDR3 region is CASSLGSAQNTGELFF. The CDR3, as DNA: TGTGCCAGCAGCTTAGGATCAGCACAAAACACCGGGGAGCTGTTTTTT.

The rearrangement joins TRBV4-3 to TRBJ2-1; D not resolved. The CDR3 runs to 15 residues. Trimming left V 1 base short and J 8 bases short, with 15 bases between. CDR1 is LGHNA, CDR2 YSLEER, per germline. Here the CDR3 DNA reads TGCGCCAGCAGCCAAGGGCCCGTGTGGGTCGATGAGCAGTTCTTC. Translating gives CASSQGPVWVDEQFF.

The chain joins TRBV4-1 to TRBJ1-1, with D perhaps matching TRBD1 (6 bases). CDR1 MGHRA and CDR2 YSYEKL come from the germline V gene. Trimming cost V 7 bases and J 2 bases, with 8 bases left between them. The CDR3 length is 12 residues. The CDR3 region has the DNA TGCGCCAGCAACGGGGGCAACACTGAAGCTTTCTTT. Translation gives CASNGGNTEAFF.

The chain is built from TRBV19 and TRBJ1-6; D perhaps matches TRBD1 (5 bases). This CDR3 comprises 20 residues. V lost 3 bases, J lost 0 bases, and 21 bases lay in between. CDR1 LNHDA and CDR2 SQIVND come from the germline V gene (reference sequence). CDR3 DNA sequence: TGTGCCAGTAGTATTCATGGTCTTAGGGGACCCAGCTCCTATAATTCACCCCTCCACTTT. This encodes CASSIHGLRGPSSYNSPLHF.

The CDR3 is CASSSRTDTIYF. CDR3 DNA: TGTGCCAGCAGCTCAAGGACAGACACCATATATTTT. This chain uses TRBV13 with TRBJ1-3; D is possibly TRBD1 (6 bases). The V gene lost 4 bases and the J gene lost 8 bases, with 9 bases spanning the gap. CDR1 PRHDT and CDR2 FYEKMQ come from the germline V gene (reference sequence). The CDR3 runs 12 residues.

The chain couples TRBV28 to TRBJ1-5; D call uncertain. The CDR3 spans 12 residues. Germline values: CDR1 MDHEN, CDR2 SYDVKM. V was cut by 2 bases and J by 5 bases, with 4 bases left in between. In DNA, the CDR3 is TGTGCCAGCAGTTTAAACTATCAGCCCCAGCATTTT. It encodes CASSLNYQPQHF.

Notes on this clone: This specimen includes other DNA sequences encoding the same CDR3. This sequence joins TRBV7-3 and TRBJ2-1; D is possibly TRBD1 or TRBD2 (5 bases each). CDR3 size: 14 residues. V lost 5 bases and J lost 8, with 16 bases in between. Germline CDR1 is SGHTA and CDR2 is FQGTGA. The CDR3 nucleotides are TGTGCCAGCAGCGTTTTCGAGGGGCTGGATGAGCAGTTCTTC. Protein: CASSVFEGLDEQFF. Supplemented by reference TRBV7-3 and TRBJ2-1, the full variable domain reads GAGVSQTPSNKVTEKGKYVELRCDPISGHTALYWYRQSLGQGPEFLIYFQGTGAADDSGLPNDRFFAVRPEGSVSTLKIQRTERGDSAVYLCASSVFEGLDEQFFGPGTRLTVL.